A single sample is the source of the 12 T cell receptor beta chains below, sequenced in a study of T cells in Graves' hyperthyroidism and ophthalmopathy. What was amplified from RNA transcripts were TCR beta CDR3 regions. HTBI primers were used for first-round RT-PCR of the TCR CDR3. TCRdb passed the multiplex PCR reads through MiXCR, listing each CDR3 protein once. Among about 700,000 distinct CDR3 sequences listed, approximately 15% were seen once. The sequenced sample was blood. The source of these receptors is a young woman with Graves' hyperthyroidism.

This clonotype was detected many times. J is TRBJ2-1 and V is TRBV2; D call uncertain. The CDR3 is made up of 11 amino acids. The germline V and J ends were trimmed by 7 bases and 4 bases, with 5 bases remaining between them. In germline, CDR1 is SNHLY, CDR2 FYNNEI. The DNA of the CDR3 is TGTGCCAGCAATCGGTACAATGAGCAGTTCTTC. Translation: CASNRYNEQFF.

This clonotype was counted only a few times. The V and J genes are TRBV30 and TRBJ2-1; 7 positions agree with TRBD1. J gave up 3 bases and V 0 bases, and 5 bases lay outside the gene matches. CDR1 is GTSNPN and CDR2 is SVGIG in the germline V gene (reference sequence). The length of the CDR3 is 15 residues. The CDR3 reads CAWSVEGAGYNEQFF. CDR3 in DNA: TGTGCCTGGAGTGTAGAGGGGGCTGGCTACAATGAGCAGTTCTTC.

This clonotype was seen at least ten times. The V gene is TRBV20-1, the J gene TRBJ2-1; D remains ambiguous. Deletions cut 1 base from V and 3 bases from J, with 13 bases between. The length of the CDR3 is 15 residues. Germline CDR1 DFQATT, CDR2 SNEGSKA (reference sequence). The CDR3 here is CSARGKRVDYNEQFF. The CDR3 DNA reads as TGCAGTGCTAGAGGCAAAAGGGTTGACTACAATGAGCAGTTCTTC.

The sample holds many counts of this clonotype. V usage is TRBV2 and J usage is TRBJ2-7; D remains ambiguous. The CDR3 runs 13 residues. CDR1 is SNHLY and CDR2 is FYNNEI in the germline V gene. Trimming left V 7 bases short and J 6 bases short, with 16 bases between. CDR3 nucleotides: TGTGCCAGCACTCCTAACGAGATCGTCGAGCAGTACTTC. It encodes CASTPNEIVEQYF. Full variable domain (remainder filled in from reference TRBV2 and TRBJ2-7): EPEVTQTPSHQVTQMGQEVILRCVPISNHLYFYWYRQILGQKVEFLVSFYNNEISEKSEIFDDQFSVERPDGSNFTLKIRSTKLEDSAMYFCASTPNEIVEQYFGPGTRLTVT.

The CDR3: CASSYAGGVDYEQYF. As DNA, the CDR3 is TGTGCCAGCAGCTACGCAGGGGGCGTAGATTACGAGCAGTACTTC. V usage is TRBV7-6 and J usage is TRBJ2-7; the match to TRBD1 covers 8 bases. This CDR3 contains 15 residues. V dropped 4 bases and J dropped 4; count of bases not matched to a gene: 9. Germline CDR1 SGHVS, CDR2 FNYEAQ.

This clonotype has a count of ten or more. The V and J genes are TRBV11-2 and TRBJ1-1; weak D call: TRBD1 (5 bases). The V gene lost 3 bases and the J gene lost 0 bases, with 8 bases spanning the gap. The CDR3 contains 14 residues. Per the germline V gene, CDR1 is SGHAT and CDR2 is FQNNGV. CDR3 sequence: CASSLGVMNTEAFF. For the CDR3, the DNA is TGTGCCAGCAGCTTGGGGGTCATGAACACTGAAGCTTTCTTT.

This clonotype was found many times. V gene TRBV24-1 combines with J gene TRBJ1-5, with TRBD1 matching 9 bases. CDR1 is KGHDR, CDR2 SFDVKD, per germline. J gave up 4 bases and V 7 bases, and 7 bases lay outside the gene matches. The CDR3 contains 15 residues. The CDR3 region is CATSVGTGQNQPQHF. The CDR3 DNA follows: TGTGCCACCAGCGTAGGGACAGGGCAAAATCAGCCCCAGCATTTT.

This clonotype was counted only a few times. The V call is TRBV24-1, the J call TRBJ1-4; the D is unclear. Per the germline V gene, CDR1 is KGHDR and CDR2 is SFDVKD. The CDR3 sequence is 17 residues long. The V end lost 2 bases, the J end lost 0 bases, and 12 bases lay between the germline ends. CDR3 sequence: CATSDCANDATNEKLFF. The CDR3 DNA is TGTGCCACCAGTGATTGTGCGAATGATGCAACTAATGAAAAACTGTTTTTT.

This clonotype turned up a few times. The chain couples TRBV20-1 to TRBJ2-7; TRBD1 aligns across 11 bases. Trimming took 5 bases from V and 9 from J; bases not matched to a gene: 12. CDR3 length: 14 residues. Germline CDR1 and CDR2: DFQATT and SNEGSKA (reference sequence). The CDR3 sequence: CSAGGTGGYSVQYF. DNA for the CDR3: TGCAGTGCTGGGGGGACAGGGGGTTATTCCGTGCAGTACTTC.

This clonotype appeared many times. V and J are TRBV7-9 and TRBJ1-1; 7 bases are a match to TRBD1. Trimming took 1 base from V and 4 from J; bases not matched to a gene: 12. The germline gives CDR1 SEHNR, CDR2 FQNEAQ (reference sequence). This CDR3 region has 17 residues. Here the CDR3 DNA reads TGTGCCAGCAGCTTAGAACTTGGGGAGGGGGCGATCACTGAAGCTTTCTTT. This encodes CASSLELGEGAITEAFF.

This clonotype occurred many times. This chain connects TRBV25-1 to TRBJ2-3, with 7 bases identical to TRBD2. V shed 3 bases, J shed 2 bases, and the junction held 11 bases outside the gene matches. The CDR3 has 17 residues. Germline-derived CDR1 and CDR2 are MGHDK and SYGVNS. This CDR3 reads CASSDMRGGGFTDTQYF. In nucleotides, the CDR3 is TGTGCCAGCAGTGATATGCGTGGGGGGGGATTCACAGATACGCAGTATTTT. Looking up the rest from reference TRBV25-1 and TRBJ2-3 gives the full variable domain: EADIYQTPRYLVIGTGKKITLECSQTMGHDKMYWYQQDPGMELHLIHYSYGVNSTEKGDLSSESTVSRIRTEHFPLTLESARPSHTSQYLCASSDMRGGGFTDTQYFGPGTRLTVL.

This clonotype came up a few times. The V call is TRBV28, the J call TRBJ1-6; 8 bases map to TRBD1. This CDR3 region has 14 residues. With V trimmed by 6 bases and J by 7 bases, 5 bases remained unmatched. CDR1 and CDR2 from the germline V gene are MDHEN and SYDVKM. The CDR3 DNA follows: TGTGCCAGCAGGTCCTGGGACAGGAATTCACCCCTCCACTTT. It is translated as CASRSWDRNSPLHF.